These 2 T cell receptor beta chains came from one sample sequenced in a study of blood T cell repertoires in COVID-19. TCRdb keeps only in-frame clones here, not all; method: immunoSEQ multiplex PCR. The sample lists under 250,000 clones; about four fifths were seen once. Sequences were obtained from PBMCs or T cells enriched from blood (not recorded which). The receptors derive from a woman in her fifties or sixties with acute COVID-19.

The chain links TRBV28 to TRBJ1-1; no reliable D call. The CDR3 loop spans 14 amino acids. The V end lost 7 bases, the J end lost 8 bases, and 20 bases lay between the germline ends. Germline loops: CDR1 MDHEN, CDR2 SYDVKM. The CDR3 loop reads CASTKMGPVGEAFF. CDR3 DNA: TGTGCCAGCACAAAAATGGGCCCGGTTGGAGAAGCTTTCTTT. Full variable domain (remainder filled in from reference TRBV28 and TRBJ1-1): DVKVTQSSRYLVKRTGEKVFLECVQDMDHENMFWYRQDPGLGLRLIYFSYDVKMKEKGDIPEGYSVSREKKERFSLILESASTNQTSMYLCASTKMGPVGEAFFGQGTRLTVV.

The genes are TRBV5-1 and TRBJ2-3, with 7 nucleotides matching TRBD1. After removal of 4 bases from V and 5 bases from J, the junction contained 7 bases not matched to a gene. The CDR3 spans 14 residues. CDR1 and CDR2 from the germline V gene are SGHRS and YFSETQ. The CDR3 here is CASSRDRVGDTQYF. The DNA for the CDR3 is TGCGCCAGCAGCCGTGACAGGGTTGGAGATACGCAGTATTTT.